This T cell receptor beta chain was identified during a study of neurological immune-mediated disorders. Study-wide results and limits: Because no CDR3 amino acid sequences were shared across subjects by expanded clones, private repertoires were suggested in all groups.

5'RACE generated cDNA with 10-nucleotide random UMIs. TCRdb processed the 5' RACE reads anew with MiXCR; each CDR3 protein has one entry. The sample has 87,000 or so distinct CDR3 sequences; roughly 3.2% are singletons. This clonotype occurred a few times. The antigen is not known. Unsorted libraries were generated from 2 million PBMCs. These cells had been stored in RNAlater at -80 C. The ends were cut back, 2 bases at V and 7 bases at J, with 10 bases in the middle. In germline, CDR1 is SGHKS, CDR2 YYEKEE (reference sequence). CDR3 length: 14 amino acids. Sequenced sample: PBMCs. The receptor was isolated from a woman in her 50s with multiple sclerosis. J is TRBJ1-6 and V is TRBV5-5; the D is unclear. CDR3 nucleotides: TGTGCCAGCAGCTTAAAGGGTGAAAATTCACCCCTCCACTTT. Residues: CASSLKGENSPLHF.